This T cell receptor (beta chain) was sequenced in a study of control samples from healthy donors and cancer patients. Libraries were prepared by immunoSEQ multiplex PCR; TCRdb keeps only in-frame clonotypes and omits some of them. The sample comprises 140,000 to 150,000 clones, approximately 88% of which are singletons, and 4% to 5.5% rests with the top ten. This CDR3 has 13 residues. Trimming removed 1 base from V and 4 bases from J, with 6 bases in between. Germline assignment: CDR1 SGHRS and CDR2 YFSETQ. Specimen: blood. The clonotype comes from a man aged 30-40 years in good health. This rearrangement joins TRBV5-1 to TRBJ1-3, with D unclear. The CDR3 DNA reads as TGCGCCAGCAGCTTGATAGAGGGAAACACCATATATTTT. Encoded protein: CASSLIEGNTIYF.